Included here is one T cell receptor beta chain sequence, with context. The antigen remains unidentified. The CDR3 runs to 15 residues. V was clipped by 4 bases and J by 0 bases; unmatched bases: 7. Germline CDR1 is GTSNPN and CDR2 is SVGIG (reference sequence). The sample originates from a study of T cell responses to AZD1222 COVID-19 vaccine. Generated by immunoSEQ multiplex PCR, the TCRdb table keeps only in-frame clones and is missing some. The sample records some 150,000 clones, around 90% being singletons. Regarding the study as a whole: Baseline testing showed seropositivity in only six AZD1222 recipients. Nearly half of spike-specific TCRs reportedly target unmutated variant regions.

The sequences come from peripheral blood, collected on day 0 of MenACWY control vaccination. This TCR derives from an adult in good health. The gene calls are TRBV30 and TRBJ2-7; 9 bases line up with TRBD1. CDR3 sequence (DNA): TGTGCCTGGATCAGGGGGGGACAGGGCTCCTACGAGCAGTACTTC. It encodes CAWIRGGQGSYEQYF.